The 30 T cell receptor beta chains below come from one sample, sequenced in a study of cytomegalovirus exposure and HLA in healthy donors. Assay used: immunoSEQ multiplex PCR; TCRdb lists only in-frame clones, some missing. This table holds 170,000 or so clones, 85% found once. Sequencing was carried out using PBMCs. All receptors derive from a man between 18 and 35 years old in good health and CMV-seropositive.

V gene TRBV28 combines with J gene TRBJ1-2; TRBD1 aligns across 7 bases. The CDR3 is made up of 15 amino acids. The V segment lost 6 bases and the J segment 6 bases; nucleotides outside the gene matches: 13. CDR1 and CDR2 (germline): MDHEN, SYDVKM. The CDR3 spells CASSHPKGAKDGYTF. In DNA form, the CDR3 reads TGTGCCAGCAGCCACCCTAAGGGGGCTAAGGATGGCTACACCTTC.

The chain uses TRBV2 and TRBJ2-4, with a possible D match to TRBD1 (5 bases). Per the germline V gene, CDR1 is SNHLY and CDR2 is FYNNEI. The CDR3 consists of 15 residues. Trimming removed 0 bases at V and 9 bases at J, with 15 bases between. The CDR3 sequence is CASSEALGRVGIQYF. The DNA of the CDR3 is TGTGCCAGCAGTGAAGCGCTTGGCAGGGTGGGCATTCAGTACTTC.

V is TRBV28 and J is TRBJ2-5; D might be TRBD2 (6 bases). This CDR3 has 14 amino acids. The V and J ends lost 6 bases and 0 bases respectively, with 11 bases between them. CDR1 and CDR2 from the germline V gene are MDHEN and SYDVKM. The CDR3, as DNA: TGTGCCAGCAGCCCGGGACTCTACCAAGAGACCCAGTACTTC. It is translated as CASSPGLYQETQYF.

The rearrangement links TRBV6-5 to TRBJ2-3; 8 nucleotides match TRBD1. The CDR3 spans 15 residues. After removal of 6 bases from V and 0 bases from J, the junction contained 5 bases not matched to a gene. Germline loops: CDR1 MNHEY, CDR2 SVGAGI. CDR3 loop: CASRDRGFSTDTQYF. The CDR3 DNA is TGTGCCAGCAGAGACAGGGGTTTTAGCACAGATACGCAGTATTTT.

This clone turned up a few times. This rearrangement joins TRBV6-1 to TRBJ2-2; TRBD1 is a possible D gene (5 bases). The CDR3 contains 15 residues. CDR1 MNHNS and CDR2 SASEGT come from the germline V gene. V was cut by 5 bases and J by 3 bases, with 13 bases left in between. DNA for the CDR3: TGTGCCAGCAGTTCCCAGGGCGGTGACACCGGGGAGCTGTTTTTT. Residues: CASSSQGGDTGELFF.

This clone was detected a few times. This chain connects TRBV7-6 to TRBJ2-5, with 9 bases fitting TRBD1. Trimming at V came to 4 bases and at J to 5 bases, leaving 11 bases not matched to a gene. The germline gives CDR1 SGHVS, CDR2 FNYEAQ. CDR3 length equals 16 residues. The chain's CDR3 is CASSSIFDRGRETQYF. DNA of the CDR3: TGTGCCAGCAGCTCCATCTTTGACAGGGGGAGGGAGACCCAGTACTTC.

This clone was observed once. The chain employs TRBV14 and TRBJ1-1, with a possible D match to TRBD1 (5 bases). The germline CDR1 and CDR2 sequences are SGHDN and FVKESK. V was cut by 7 bases and J by 3 bases, with 18 bases left in between. The CDR3 runs to 15 residues. CDR3 sequence (DNA): TGTGCCAGCACCTCCGGGGGATATATGGACACTGAAGCTTTCTTT. Translating it yields CASTSGGYMDTEAFF.

This chain connects TRBV19 to TRBJ1-2, with 8 bases that match TRBD1. The germline V gene has CDR1 LNHDA and CDR2 SQIVND (reference sequence). Losses at the gene ends were 3 bases for V and 3 bases for J; bases not matched to a gene: 3. CDR3 length equals 14 residues. The CDR3 bases are TGTGCCAGTAGTATTTCAGGGGGCGACTATGGCTACACCTTC. Residues: CASSISGGDYGYTF.

The chain couples TRBV18 to TRBJ2-2, with 7 bases fitting TRBD2. J lost 1 base, V lost 3 bases, and 8 bases had no gene match. The CDR3 is 17 residues long. Per the germline V gene, CDR1 is KGHSH and CDR2 is LQKENI. CDR3 coding DNA: TGTGCCAGCTCACCTCCCCTGGGAGGGGTGAACACCGGGGAGCTGTTTTTT. It codes for CASSPPLGGVNTGELFF.

The CDR3 DNA reads TGTGCCAGCAGTGCGGACAGGGGGTCGGGGCAGCCCCAGCATTTT. Translation gives CASSADRGSGQPQHF. The V and J genes are TRBV2 and TRBJ1-5, with 10 bases fitting TRBD1. CDR3 length: 15 amino acids. V shed 4 bases and J 7 bases; nucleotides not matched to a gene: 7. Looked up from germline, CDR1 is SNHLY and CDR2 is FYNNEI.

The sample holds a few counts of this clone. This sequence joins TRBV6-5 and TRBJ1-5; the D is unclear. The CDR3 consists of 14 residues. V lost 10 bases, J lost 0 bases, and 13 bases lay in between. The germline V gene encodes CDR1 MNHEY and CDR2 SVGAGI. The CDR3 protein is CATSKEGSNQPQHF. CDR3 nucleotides: TGTGCCACCTCCAAGGAGGGTAGCAATCAGCCCCAGCATTTT.

This chain joins TRBV5-6 and TRBJ2-7, with 9 bases that match TRBD2. This CDR3 has 15 residues. Germline assignment: CDR1 SGHDT and CDR2 YYEEEE. J was trimmed by 2 bases and V by 4 bases; bases with no gene match: 7. The CDR3 loop reads CASSPPTSGAYEQYF. The CDR3 DNA reads as TGTGCCAGCAGCCCGCCGACTAGCGGAGCCTACGAGCAGTACTTC.

V and J are TRBV5-5 and TRBJ1-2, with TRBD1 as a possible D gene (6 bases). The CDR3 has 15 residues. CDR1 and CDR2 from the germline V gene are SGHKS and YYEKEE (reference sequence). Trimming took off 1 base at V and 4 bases at J, with 14 bases between the two ends. CDR3 sequence: CASSLQTGLGYGYTF. The CDR3 DNA sequence: TGTGCCAGCAGCTTGCAAACAGGGCTTGGCTATGGCTACACCTTC.

The chain carries TRBV27 and TRBJ1-1; perhaps TRBD1 as D (6 bases). The CDR3 is 14 residues long. Looked up from germline, CDR1 is MNHEY and CDR2 is SMNVEV (reference sequence). V was cut by 5 bases and J by 1 base, with 11 bases left in between. Here the CDR3 DNA reads TGTGCCAGCAGTCTAAGACAGGAGAACACTGAAGCTTTCTTT. Translating gives CASSLRQENTEAFF.

The rearrangement joins TRBV10-3 to TRBJ2-3; 10 nucleotides agree with TRBD2. Germline lookup yields CDR1 ENHRY and CDR2 SYGVKD. The CDR3 is 15 amino acids. Trimming cost V 3 bases and J 3 bases; bases outside gene matches: 3. CDR3 nucleotide sequence: TGTGCCATCAGTGAAGAAGCGGGAGGGACAGATACGCAGTATTTT. Protein: CAISEEAGGTDTQYF.

This rearrangement joins TRBV11-3 to TRBJ2-7; a possible D gene is TRBD1 (5 bases). Germline lookup yields CDR1 SGHNT and CDR2 YENEEA. The CDR3 length is 14 residues. V gave up 5 bases and J gave up 1 base, with 12 bases separating them. CDR3 sequence reads: CASSPGPGSYEQYF. CDR3 DNA sequence: TGTGCCAGCAGCCCCGGCCCAGGGTCCTACGAGCAGTACTTC.

This clone was picked up a small number of times. The CDR3 DNA follows: TGTGCCAGCAGCTTAGATGACAGGTTCGCTGAAGCTTTCTTT. Residues: CASSLDDRFAEAFF. This chain uses TRBV7-9 with TRBJ1-1, with D perhaps matching TRBD1 (6 bases). This CDR3 contains 14 residues. Germline V lookup: CDR1 SEHNR, CDR2 FQNEAQ (reference sequence). V was shortened by 1 base and J by 6 bases, with 12 bases between the two germline ends. The entire variable domain, with the rest obtained from reference TRBV7-9 and TRBJ1-1, is as follows: DTGVSQNPRHKITKRGQNVTFRCDPISEHNRLYWYRQTLGQGPEFLTYFQNEAQLEKSRLLSDRFSAERPKGSFSTLEIQRTEQGDSAMYLCASSLDDRFAEAFFGQGTRLTVV.

The chain combines TRBV7-9 with TRBJ2-1; maybe TRBD1 (5 bases). V lost 1 base and J 7 bases, leaving 17 bases between the germline ends. Germline CDR1 SEHNR, CDR2 FQNEAQ (reference sequence). CDR3 length equals 16 residues. CDR3: CASSLVKGRDWNEQFF. CDR3 DNA: TGTGCCAGCAGCTTAGTGAAGGGGCGAGATTGGAATGAGCAGTTCTTC.

The chain links TRBV5-1 to TRBJ1-3, with a tentative D call TRBD1 (5 bases). The CDR3 spans 16 residues. Trimming took 3 bases from V and 4 from J, leaving 17 bases between them. The germline V gene has CDR1 SGHRS and CDR2 YFSETQ. Written as DNA, the CDR3 is TGCGCCAGCAGCTACCAGGGAGGACACCTCGGAAACACCATATATTTT. Its translation is CASSYQGGHLGNTIYF.

The CDR3 spells CASSLVRETQYF. In nucleotides, the CDR3 is TGTGCCAGCAGCTTAGTCCGGGAGACCCAGTACTTC. The chain has TRBV11-2 and TRBJ2-5, with unresolved D. This CDR3 contains 12 residues. Deletions cut 1 base from V and 5 bases from J, with 5 bases between. In germline, CDR1 is SGHAT, CDR2 FQNNGV. Full variable domain (missing parts from reference TRBV11-2 and TRBJ2-5): EAGVAQSPRYKIIEKRQSVAFWCNPISGHATLYWYQQILGQGPKLLIQFQNNGVVDDSQLPKDRFSAERLKGVDSTLKIQPAKLEDSAVYLCASSLVRETQYFGPGTRLLVL.

The CDR3 coding sequence is TGTGCCTGGAGTCCCCGGACAGGGTATAGCAATCAGCCCCAGCATTTT. Translating it yields CAWSPRTGYSNQPQHF. The V call is TRBV30, the J call TRBJ1-5, with 8 bases fitting TRBD1. Germline loops: CDR1 GTSNPN, CDR2 SVGIG (reference sequence). The V and J ends lost 2 bases and 0 bases, in that order; junction bases with no gene match: 6. This CDR3 contains 16 residues.

In this sample, this clone turned up once. The gene calls are TRBV6-5 and TRBJ2-7; D is unresolved. The germline gives CDR1 MNHEY, CDR2 SVGAGI. V was shortened by 0 bases and J by 0 bases, with 9 bases between the two germline ends. This CDR3 comprises 15 residues. CDR3 DNA sequence: TGTGCCAGCAGTTACTCCGATGGGCTCTCCTACGAGCAGTACTTC. Amino acid sequence: CASSYSDGLSYEQYF.

Here the CDR3 DNA reads TGTGCCTGGAGTCGGGGACTAGCGGGGCCGACCCAAGAGACCCAGTACTTC. Encoded protein: CAWSRGLAGPTQETQYF. J is TRBJ2-5 and V is TRBV30; 13 bases fit TRBD2. Germline V gene lookup returns CDR1 GTSNPN and CDR2 SVGIG (reference sequence). This CDR3 has 17 residues. V trimming: 2 bases; J trimming: 1 base; junction bases outside the gene matches: 7. Full variable domain (rest looked up from reference TRBV30 and TRBJ2-5): SQTIHQWPATLVQPVGSPLSLECTVEGTSNPNLYWYRQAAGRGLQLLFYSVGIGQISSEVPQNLSASRPQDRQFILSSKKLLLSDSGFYLCAWSRGLAGPTQETQYFGPGTRLLVL.

The chain is built from TRBV19 and TRBJ2-1, with 7 bases aligning to TRBD2. This CDR3 has 14 residues. V lost 4 bases to trimming and J lost 5 bases; unmatched junction nucleotides: 5. CDR1 is LNHDA, CDR2 SQIVND, per germline (reference sequence). The chain's CDR3 is CASSTRDYNNEQFF. CDR3 sequence (DNA): TGTGCCAGTAGTACACGGGACTATAACAATGAGCAGTTCTTC.

This chain links TRBV30 with TRBJ1-2; D may be TRBD1 (5 bases). The V gene's germline CDR1 is GTSNPN and CDR2 SVGIG (reference sequence). This CDR3 comprises 12 residues. V was clipped by 3 bases and J by 3 bases, with 8 bases between them. The DNA for the CDR3 is TGTGCCTGGAGCGCAGGGCACTATGGCTACACCTTC. Protein product: CAWSAGHYGYTF.

This chain links TRBV19 with TRBJ2-7; TRBD2 matches at 14 bases. V lost 4 bases to trimming and J lost 7 bases; unmatched junction nucleotides: 12. The CDR3 is made up of 17 amino acids. Germline CDR1 reads LNHDA; CDR2 reads SQIVND (reference sequence). CDR3 DNA sequence: TGTGCCAGTAGTACTCGGACTAGCGGGGGGTCGTTGGGTGAGCAGTACTTC. It translates to CASSTRTSGGSLGEQYF.

This chain links TRBV28 with TRBJ2-3; tentatively, D is TRBD2 (6 bases). The germline V and J ends were trimmed by 4 bases and 5 bases, with 16 bases remaining between them. This CDR3 contains 15 residues. Germline CDR1 and CDR2: MDHEN and SYDVKM. In nucleotides, the CDR3 is TGTGCCAGCAGTTCCGCGTCTGGGGGGTTAGATACGCAGTATTTT. Residues: CASSSASGGLDTQYF.

V and J are TRBV19 and TRBJ2-5; TRBD2 aligns across 10 bases. CDR3 length: 15 amino acids. The germline CDR1 and CDR2 sequences are LNHDA and SQIVND (reference sequence). The junction had 8 bases not matched to a gene; V was cut back by 5 bases and J by 5 bases. CDR3 DNA: TGTGCCAGTAGTCTTAAGCGGGGGGGGGACGAGACCCAGTACTTC. Its protein product is CASSLKRGGDETQYF.

The chain couples TRBV7-9 to TRBJ2-4; 10 bases align to TRBD1. Per the germline V gene, CDR1 is SEHNR and CDR2 is FQNEAQ (reference sequence). Trimming at V came to 5 bases and at J to 7 bases, leaving 8 bases not matched to a gene. The CDR3 contains 15 residues. The CDR3 protein is CASSIGQGDGNIQYF. The CDR3 coding sequence is TGTGCCAGCAGCATCGGACAGGGGGACGGCAACATTCAGTACTTC.

The rearrangement links TRBV19 to TRBJ2-2; 7 nucleotides align to TRBD2. CDR1 and CDR2 from the germline V gene are LNHDA and SQIVND (reference sequence). The CDR3 consists of 15 residues. The V and J ends lost 1 base and 2 bases, in that order; junction bases with no gene match: 1. The CDR3 DNA sequence: TGTGCCAGTAGTATAGCGGGGGGTAACACCGGGGAGCTGTTTTTT. Translation: CASSIAGGNTGELFF.